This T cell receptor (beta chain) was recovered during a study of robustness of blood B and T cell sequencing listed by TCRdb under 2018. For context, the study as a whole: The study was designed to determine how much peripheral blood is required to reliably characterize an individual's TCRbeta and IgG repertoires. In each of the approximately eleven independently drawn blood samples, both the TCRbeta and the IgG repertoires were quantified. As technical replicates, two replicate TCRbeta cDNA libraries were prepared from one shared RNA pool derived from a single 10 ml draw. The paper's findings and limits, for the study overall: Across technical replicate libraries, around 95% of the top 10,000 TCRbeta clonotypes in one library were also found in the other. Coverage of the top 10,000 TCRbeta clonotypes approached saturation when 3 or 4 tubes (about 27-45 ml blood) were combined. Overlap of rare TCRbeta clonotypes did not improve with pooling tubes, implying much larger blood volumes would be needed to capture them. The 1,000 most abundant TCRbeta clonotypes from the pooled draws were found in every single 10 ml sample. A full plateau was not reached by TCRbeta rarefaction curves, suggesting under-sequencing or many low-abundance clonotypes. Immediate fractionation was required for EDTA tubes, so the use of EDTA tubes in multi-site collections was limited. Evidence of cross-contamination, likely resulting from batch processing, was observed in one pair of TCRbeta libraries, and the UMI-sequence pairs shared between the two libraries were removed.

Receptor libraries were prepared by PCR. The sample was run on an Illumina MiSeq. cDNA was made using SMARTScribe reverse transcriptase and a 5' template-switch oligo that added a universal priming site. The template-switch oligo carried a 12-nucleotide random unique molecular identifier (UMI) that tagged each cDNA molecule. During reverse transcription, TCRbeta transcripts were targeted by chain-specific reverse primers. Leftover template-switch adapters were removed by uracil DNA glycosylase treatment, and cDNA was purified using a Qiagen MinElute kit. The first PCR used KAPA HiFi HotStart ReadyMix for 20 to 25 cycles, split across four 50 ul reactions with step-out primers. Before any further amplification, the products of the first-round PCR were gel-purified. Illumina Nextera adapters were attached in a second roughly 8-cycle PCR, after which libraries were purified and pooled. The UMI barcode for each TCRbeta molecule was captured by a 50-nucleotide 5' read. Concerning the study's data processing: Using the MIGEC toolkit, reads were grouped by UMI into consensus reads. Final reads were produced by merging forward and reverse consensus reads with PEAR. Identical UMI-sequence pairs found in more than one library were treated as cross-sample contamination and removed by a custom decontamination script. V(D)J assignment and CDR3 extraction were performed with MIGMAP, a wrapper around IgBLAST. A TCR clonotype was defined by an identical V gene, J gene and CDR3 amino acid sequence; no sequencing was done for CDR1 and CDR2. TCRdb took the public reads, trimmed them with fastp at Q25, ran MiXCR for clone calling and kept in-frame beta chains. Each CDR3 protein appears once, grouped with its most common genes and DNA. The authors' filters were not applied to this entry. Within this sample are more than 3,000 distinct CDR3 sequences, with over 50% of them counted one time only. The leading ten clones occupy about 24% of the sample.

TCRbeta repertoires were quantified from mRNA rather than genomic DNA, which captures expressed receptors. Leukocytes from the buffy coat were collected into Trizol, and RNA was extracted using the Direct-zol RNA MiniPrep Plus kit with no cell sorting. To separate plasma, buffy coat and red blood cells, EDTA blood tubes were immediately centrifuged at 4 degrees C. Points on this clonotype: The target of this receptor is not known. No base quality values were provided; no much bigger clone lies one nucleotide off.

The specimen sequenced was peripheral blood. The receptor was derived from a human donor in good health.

The DNA sequence is as follows: TGCGCCAGCAGCTCAGGGGCGGCGCAGTATTTT. Its translation reads: CASSSGAAQYF. The sequence links TRBV5-1 to TRBJ2-3; a tentative D call is TRBD1 (6 bases match). The CDR3 covers 11 residues, taking in both the cysteine and the phenylalanine. Here the CDR3 DNA is all that survives: 33 bases in frame from base 1. Looking up the germline V gene yields CDR1 SGHRS and CDR2 YFSETQ. V is clipped by 3 bases and J by 10 bases, and the sequence between their germline boundaries is 9 bases long.